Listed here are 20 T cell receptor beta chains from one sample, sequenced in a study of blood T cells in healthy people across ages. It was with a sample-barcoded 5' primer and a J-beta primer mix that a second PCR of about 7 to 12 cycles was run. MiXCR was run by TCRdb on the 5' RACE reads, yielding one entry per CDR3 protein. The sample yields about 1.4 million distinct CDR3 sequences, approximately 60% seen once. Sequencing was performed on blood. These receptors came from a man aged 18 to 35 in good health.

The CDR3 nucleotides read TGCGCCAGCAGCTTGGCGGAGGGGAGAGGGACTGAAGCTTTCTTT. This encodes CASSLAEGRGTEAFF. The V and J genes are TRBV5-1 and TRBJ1-1; perhaps TRBD1 as D (5 bases). The V and J ends lost 0 bases and 5 bases respectively, with 14 bases between them. The CDR3 covers 15 residues. The V gene's germline CDR1 is SGHRS and CDR2 YFSETQ.

The CDR3: CATSRDYWPTGELFF. CDR3 bases: TGTGCCACCAGCAGAGATTACTGGCCCACCGGGGAGCTGTTTTTT. The rearrangement links TRBV15 to TRBJ2-2; D gene unclear. The V end lost 0 bases, the J end lost 4 bases, and 9 bases lay between the germline ends. Germline loops: CDR1 LNHNV, CDR2 YYDKDF (reference sequence). This CDR3 contains 15 residues.

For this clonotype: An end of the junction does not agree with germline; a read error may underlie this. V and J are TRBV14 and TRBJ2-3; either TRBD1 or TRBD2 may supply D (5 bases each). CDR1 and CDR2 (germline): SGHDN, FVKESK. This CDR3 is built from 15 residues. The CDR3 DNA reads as TGTGCCAGCAGCCAATTCCCGGGGCCCACGGATAGGCAGTATTTT. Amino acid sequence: CASSQFPGPTDRQYF.

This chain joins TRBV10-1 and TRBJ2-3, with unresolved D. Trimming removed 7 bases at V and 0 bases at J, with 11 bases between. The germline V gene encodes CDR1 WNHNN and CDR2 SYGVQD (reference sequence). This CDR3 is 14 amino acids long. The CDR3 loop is CASKGPSSTDTQYF. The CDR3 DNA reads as TGCGCCAGCAAAGGACCCTCTAGCACAGATACGCAGTATTTT.

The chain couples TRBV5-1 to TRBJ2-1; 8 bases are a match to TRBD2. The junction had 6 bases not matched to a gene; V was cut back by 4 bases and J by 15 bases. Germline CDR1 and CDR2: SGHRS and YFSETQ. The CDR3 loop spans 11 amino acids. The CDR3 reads CASSTGGVTFF. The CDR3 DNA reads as TGCGCCAGCAGCACCGGGGGGGTAACGTTCTTC. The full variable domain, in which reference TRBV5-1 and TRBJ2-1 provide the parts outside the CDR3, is KAGVTQTPRYLIKTRGQQVTLSCSPISGHRSVSWYQQTPGQGLQFLFEYFSETQRNKGNFPGRFSGRQFSNSRSEMNVSTLELGDSALYLCASSTGGVTFFGPGTRLTVL.

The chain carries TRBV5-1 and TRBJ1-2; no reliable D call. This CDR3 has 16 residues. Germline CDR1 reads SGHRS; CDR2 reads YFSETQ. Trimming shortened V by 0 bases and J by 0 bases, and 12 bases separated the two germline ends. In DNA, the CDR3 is TGCGCCAGCAGCTTGGGACACTCTACTACTAACTATGGCTACACCTTC. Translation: CASSLGHSTTNYGYTF.

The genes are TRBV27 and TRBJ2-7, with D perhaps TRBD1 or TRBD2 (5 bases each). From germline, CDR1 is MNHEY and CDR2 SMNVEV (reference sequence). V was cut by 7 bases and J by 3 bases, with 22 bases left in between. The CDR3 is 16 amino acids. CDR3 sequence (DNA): TGTGCCAGCATCTCTCGCTGGGGGATCGGGGACTACGAGCAGTACTTC. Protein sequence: CASISRWGIGDYEQYF.

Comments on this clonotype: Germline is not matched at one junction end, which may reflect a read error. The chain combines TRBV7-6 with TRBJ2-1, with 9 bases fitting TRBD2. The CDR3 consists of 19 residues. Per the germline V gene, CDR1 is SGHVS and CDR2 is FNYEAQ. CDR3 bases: TGTGCCGGCAGACTAACCACCAGCGGGAGGACATACTCCTACAATGAGCAGTTCTTC. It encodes CAGRLTTSGRTYSYNEQFF.

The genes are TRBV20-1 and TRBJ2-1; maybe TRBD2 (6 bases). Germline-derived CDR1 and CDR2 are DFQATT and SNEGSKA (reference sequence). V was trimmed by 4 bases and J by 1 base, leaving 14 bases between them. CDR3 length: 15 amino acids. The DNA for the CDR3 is TGCAGTGCTACTTCTAGCGATTTATCCTACAATGAGCAGTTCTTC. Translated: CSATSSDLSYNEQFF.

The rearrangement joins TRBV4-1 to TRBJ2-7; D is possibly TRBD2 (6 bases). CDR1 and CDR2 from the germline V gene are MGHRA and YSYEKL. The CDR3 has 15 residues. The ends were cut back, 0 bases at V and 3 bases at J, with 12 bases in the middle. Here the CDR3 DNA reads TGCGCCAGCAGCCAAGATCCGGGACTCAACTACGAGCAGTACTTC. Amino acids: CASSQDPGLNYEQYF.

The CDR3, as DNA: TGTGCCAGCAGACGGGACGCGGTCAATGAGCAGTTCTTC. It translates to CASRRDAVNEQFF. The V call is TRBV12-3 or TRBV12-4, the J call TRBJ2-1; D tentatively reads TRBD1 or TRBD2 (5 bases each). V lost 6 bases and J lost 6, with 12 bases in between. The CDR3 extends over 13 amino acids.

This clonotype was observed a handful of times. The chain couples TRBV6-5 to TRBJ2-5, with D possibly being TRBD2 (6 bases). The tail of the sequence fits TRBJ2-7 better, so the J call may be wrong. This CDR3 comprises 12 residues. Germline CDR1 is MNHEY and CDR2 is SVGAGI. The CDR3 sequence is CASSYMGGEQYF. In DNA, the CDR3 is TGTGCCAGCAGTTACATGGGGGGCGAGCAGTACTTC.

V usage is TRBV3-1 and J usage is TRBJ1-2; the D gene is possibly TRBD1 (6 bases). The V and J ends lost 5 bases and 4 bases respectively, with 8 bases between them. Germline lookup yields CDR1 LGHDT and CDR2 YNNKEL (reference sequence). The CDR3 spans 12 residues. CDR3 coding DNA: TGTGCCAGCAGCGACAGGCTCTATGGCTACACCTTC. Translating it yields CASSDRLYGYTF.

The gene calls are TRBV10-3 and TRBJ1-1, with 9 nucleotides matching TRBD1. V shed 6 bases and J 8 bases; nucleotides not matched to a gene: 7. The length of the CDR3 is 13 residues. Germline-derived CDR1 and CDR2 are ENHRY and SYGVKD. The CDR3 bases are TGTGCCATCAGGAGACGGACAGGGGAGGAAGCTTTCTTT. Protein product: CAIRRRTGEEAFF.

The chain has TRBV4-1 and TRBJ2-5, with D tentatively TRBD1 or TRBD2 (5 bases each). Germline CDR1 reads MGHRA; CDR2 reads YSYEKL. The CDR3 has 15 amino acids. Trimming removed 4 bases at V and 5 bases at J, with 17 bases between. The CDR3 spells CASSRVDSRGETQYF. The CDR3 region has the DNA TGCGCCAGCAGCCGCGTGGACTCGAGGGGCGAGACCCAGTACTTC.

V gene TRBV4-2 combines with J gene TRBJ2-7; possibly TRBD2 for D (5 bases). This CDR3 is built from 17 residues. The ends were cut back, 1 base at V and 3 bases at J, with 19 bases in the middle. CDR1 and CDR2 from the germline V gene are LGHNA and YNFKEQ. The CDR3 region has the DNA TGTGCCAGCAGCCAAGTACGAGCGGCGAATAAAAACTACGAGCAGTACTTC. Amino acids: CASSQVRAANKNYEQYF.

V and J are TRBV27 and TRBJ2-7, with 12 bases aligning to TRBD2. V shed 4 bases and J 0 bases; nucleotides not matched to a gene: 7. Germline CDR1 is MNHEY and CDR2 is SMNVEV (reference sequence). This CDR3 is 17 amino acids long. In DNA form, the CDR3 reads TGTGCCAGCAGTTCCGGACTAGCGGGATCCTCCTCCTACGAGCAGTACTTC. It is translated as CASSSGLAGSSSYEQYF.

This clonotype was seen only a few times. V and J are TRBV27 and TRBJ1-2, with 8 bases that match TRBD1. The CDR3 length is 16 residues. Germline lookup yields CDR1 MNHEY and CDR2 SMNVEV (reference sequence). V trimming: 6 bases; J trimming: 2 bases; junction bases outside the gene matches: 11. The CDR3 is CASRLQGDRGNYGYTF. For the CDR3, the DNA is TGTGCCAGCAGGCTACAGGGGGACCGAGGGAACTATGGCTACACCTTC.

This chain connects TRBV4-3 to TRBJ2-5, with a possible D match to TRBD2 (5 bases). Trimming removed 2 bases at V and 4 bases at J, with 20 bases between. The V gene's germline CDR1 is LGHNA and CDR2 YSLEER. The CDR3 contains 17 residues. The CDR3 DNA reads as TGCGCCAGCAGCCAACCCCGAGGGCTTCTGATGGGAGAGACCCAGTACTTC. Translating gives CASSQPRGLLMGETQYF.

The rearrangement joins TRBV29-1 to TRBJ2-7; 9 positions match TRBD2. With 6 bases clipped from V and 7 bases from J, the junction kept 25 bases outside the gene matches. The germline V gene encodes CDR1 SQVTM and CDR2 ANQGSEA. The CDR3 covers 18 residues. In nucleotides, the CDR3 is TGCAGCGTACAGGGTATAGTCATCACTAGCGGGTATCCCAATGAGCAGTACTTC. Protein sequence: CSVQGIVITSGYPNEQYF.